Below, one T cell receptor beta chain is given with its context. Antigen specificity is unknown. TCRdb re-called the 5' RACE reads through MiXCR, storing one row per CDR3 protein. The sample yields some 630,000 distinct CDR3 sequences, roughly 7.1% seen once. CDR3 length equals 13 residues. Germline-derived CDR1 and CDR2 are SQVTM and ANQGSEA. Trimming removed 6 bases from V and 5 bases from J, with 15 bases in between. The data are from a study of identical twins. Overall study findings and caveats: The authors drew conclusions from cross-sectional statistical analysis rather than following the same donors. Reduced insertions were recorded for abundant cord blood beta clonotypes, with no such pattern in memory repertoires. Analyses of zero insertions could be partly confounded by invariant MAIT and iNKT cells.

This sample also belongs to another study, concerning yellow fever vaccine responses in identical twins.

This sequence joins TRBV29-1 and TRBJ2-3; perhaps TRBD1 as D (6 bases). The sample was PBMCs. This receptor was identified in a woman aged 18-29 years in good health. The CDR3 protein is CSVVQGRGDTQYF. Here the CDR3 DNA reads TGCAGCGTAGTTCAGGGGAGAGGAGATACGCAGTATTTT.